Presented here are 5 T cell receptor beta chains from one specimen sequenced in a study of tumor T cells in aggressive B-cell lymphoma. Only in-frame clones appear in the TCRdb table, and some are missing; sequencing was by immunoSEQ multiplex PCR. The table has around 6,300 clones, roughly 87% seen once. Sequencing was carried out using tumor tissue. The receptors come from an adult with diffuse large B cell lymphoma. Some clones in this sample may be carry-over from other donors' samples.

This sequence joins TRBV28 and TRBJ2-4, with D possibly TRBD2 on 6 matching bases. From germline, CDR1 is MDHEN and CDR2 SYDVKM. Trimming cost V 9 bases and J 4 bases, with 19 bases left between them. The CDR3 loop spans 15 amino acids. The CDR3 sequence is CASSAGGARKNIQYF. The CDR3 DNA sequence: TGTGCCAGTTCTGCGGGCGGGGCAAGAAAAAACATTCAGTACTTC.

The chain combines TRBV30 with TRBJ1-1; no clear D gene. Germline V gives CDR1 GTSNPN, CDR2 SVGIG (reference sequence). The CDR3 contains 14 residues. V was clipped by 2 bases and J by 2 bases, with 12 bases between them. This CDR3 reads CAWSPLTPNTEAFF. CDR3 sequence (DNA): TGTGCCTGGAGTCCGTTGACACCTAACACTGAAGCTTTCTTT. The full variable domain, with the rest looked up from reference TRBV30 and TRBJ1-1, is SQTIHQWPATLVQPVGSPLSLECTVEGTSNPNLYWYRQAAGRGLQLLFYSVGIGQISSEVPQNLSASRPQDRQFILSSKKLLLSDSGFYLCAWSPLTPNTEAFFGQGTRLTVV.

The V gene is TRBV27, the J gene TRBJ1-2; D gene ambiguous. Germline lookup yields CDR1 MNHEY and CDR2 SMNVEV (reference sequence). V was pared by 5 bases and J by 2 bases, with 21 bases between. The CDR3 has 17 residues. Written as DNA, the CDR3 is TGTGCCAGCAGTCGAGATGACTGGGTAATGCTAAACTATGGCTACACCTTC. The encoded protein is CASSRDDWVMLNYGYTF.

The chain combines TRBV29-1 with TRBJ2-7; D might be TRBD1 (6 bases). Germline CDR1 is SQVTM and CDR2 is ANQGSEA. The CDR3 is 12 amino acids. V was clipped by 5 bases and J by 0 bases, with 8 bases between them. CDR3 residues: CSVKDSSYEQYF. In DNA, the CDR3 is TGCAGCGTTAAGGACAGCTCCTACGAGCAGTACTTC.

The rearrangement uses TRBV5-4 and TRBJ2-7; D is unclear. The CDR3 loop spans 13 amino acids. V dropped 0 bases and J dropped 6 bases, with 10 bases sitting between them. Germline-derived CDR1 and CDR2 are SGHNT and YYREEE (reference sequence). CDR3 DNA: TGTGCCAGCAGCTTGGATCATAACAGCGAGCAGTACTTC. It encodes CASSLDHNSEQYF.